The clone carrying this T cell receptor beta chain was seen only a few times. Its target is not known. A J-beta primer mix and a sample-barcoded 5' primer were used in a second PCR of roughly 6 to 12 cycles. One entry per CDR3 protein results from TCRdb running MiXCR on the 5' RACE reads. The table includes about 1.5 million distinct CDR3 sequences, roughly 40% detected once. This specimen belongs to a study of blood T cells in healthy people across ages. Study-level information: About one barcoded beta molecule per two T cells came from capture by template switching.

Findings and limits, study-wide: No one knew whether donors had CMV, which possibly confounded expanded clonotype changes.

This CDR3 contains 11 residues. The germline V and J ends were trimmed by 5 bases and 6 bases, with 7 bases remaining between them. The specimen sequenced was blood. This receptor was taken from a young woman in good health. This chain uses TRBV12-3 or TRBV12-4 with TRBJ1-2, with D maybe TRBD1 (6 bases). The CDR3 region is CASSTGNGYTF. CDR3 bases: TGTGCCAGCAGTACAGGGAATGGCTACACCTTC.